The 26 T cell receptor beta chains below were found in one sample sequenced in a study of identical twins. TCRdb processed the 5' RACE reads anew with MiXCR; each CDR3 protein has one entry. The sample shows 200,000 to 250,000 distinct CDR3 sequences, about 7% of them seen only once. These sequences were also reported in another study, on yellow fever vaccine responses in identical twins.

Sequencing used memory (CD45RO+) T cells sorted from blood. Receptors were obtained from a woman in her late teens or twenties in good health.

This clonotype was observed many times. The chain recombines TRBV7-2 with TRBJ2-3; D gene uncertain. Germline V lookup: CDR1 SGHTA, CDR2 FQGNSA. The CDR3 runs 13 residues. The V end lost 1 base, the J end lost 6 bases, and 8 bases lay between the germline ends. The CDR3 DNA reads TGTGCCAGCAGCTTAGTGTCAGAGGATACGCAGTATTTT. It codes for CASSLVSEDTQYF. Based on the CDR3 plus reference TRBV7-2 and TRBJ2-3, the full variable domain is GAGVSQSPSNKVTEKGKDVELRCDPISGHTALYWYRQSLGQGLEFLIYFQGNSAPDKSGLPSDRFSAERTGGSVSTLTIQRTQQEDSAVYLCASSLVSEDTQYFGPGTRLTVL.

This clonotype appeared a few times. The V gene is TRBV5-6, the J gene TRBJ2-7; D gene uncertain. CDR3 length: 13 residues. The V gene's germline CDR1 is SGHDT and CDR2 YYEEEE. Between the trimmed V and J ends, which lost 1 base and 4 bases, there was a span of 9 bases. The CDR3 DNA is TGTGCCAGCAGCTTGAGGAAGTCATACGAGCAGTACGTC. Translated, it gives CASSLRKSYEQYV.

This clonotype was seen a handful of times. J is TRBJ1-5 and V is TRBV25-1; D gene uncertain. The germline CDR1 and CDR2 sequences are MGHDK and SYGVNS. The CDR3 spans 15 residues. The V end lost 0 bases, the J end lost 2 bases, and 8 bases lay between the germline ends. CDR3 nucleotides: TGTGCCAGCAGTGAATATAGGTTGGGCAATCAGCCCCAGCATTTT. It encodes CASSEYRLGNQPQHF. Based on the CDR3 plus reference TRBV25-1 and TRBJ1-5, the full variable domain is EADIYQTPRYLVIGTGKKITLECSQTMGHDKMYWYQQDPGMELHLIHYSYGVNSTEKGDLSSESTVSRIRTEHFPLTLESARPSHTSQYLCASSEYRLGNQPQHFGDGTRLSIL.

The chain joins TRBV5-1 to TRBJ1-6; D call uncertain. The CDR3 runs 15 residues. V lost 0 bases and J 10 bases, leaving 14 bases between the germline ends. Germline V gene sequence: CDR1 SGHRS, CDR2 YFSETQ. CDR3 sequence: CASSLGQMGTSPLHF. For the CDR3, the DNA is TGCGCCAGCAGCTTGGGTCAGATGGGTACCTCACCCCTCCACTTT. Together with reference TRBV5-1 and TRBJ1-6, the CDR3 gives the full variable domain: KAGVTQTPRYLIKTRGQQVTLSCSPISGHRSVSWYQQTPGQGLQFLFEYFSETQRNKGNFPGRFSGRQFSNSRSEMNVSTLELGDSALYLCASSLGQMGTSPLHFGNGTRLTVT.

This clonotype was picked up many times. J is TRBJ1-6 and V is TRBV10-3, with a possible D match to TRBD1 (5 bases). CDR1 and CDR2 (germline): ENHRY, SYGVKD. V lost 6 bases to trimming and J lost 6 bases, with 15 bases between them. This CDR3 is 15 amino acids long. The CDR3 sequence is CAIRGDQGSNSPLHF. The CDR3 region has the DNA TGTGCCATCAGGGGCGATCAGGGTAGTAATTCACCCCTCCACTTT.

This clonotype was counted a few times. This chain joins TRBV28 and TRBJ2-1, with 9 positions matching TRBD1. The CDR3 extends over 17 amino acids. After removal of 1 base from V and 5 bases from J, the junction contained 9 bases not matched to a gene. Germline-derived CDR1 and CDR2 are MDHEN and SYDVKM. The CDR3 DNA is TGTGCCAGCAGTTTATTTGGGCGAGGGACAGGGAACAATGAGCAGTTCTTC. Protein: CASSLFGRGTGNNEQFF.

In this sample, this clonotype turned up a few times. The V gene is TRBV28, the J gene TRBJ1-1; D is unresolved. In germline, CDR1 is MDHEN, CDR2 SYDVKM. Trimming shortened V by 6 bases and J by 0 bases, and 11 bases separated the two germline ends. The CDR3 is 14 residues long. CDR3 coding DNA: TGTGCCAGCAGCCCTATAGGGTTGAACACTGAAGCTTTCTTT. Its translation is CASSPIGLNTEAFF. The variable domain in full, with the rest retrieved from reference TRBV28 and TRBJ1-1, is DVKVTQSSRYLVKRTGEKVFLECVQDMDHENMFWYRQDPGLGLRLIYFSYDVKMKEKGDIPEGYSVSREKKERFSLILESASTNQTSMYLCASSPIGLNTEAFFGQGTRLTVV.

This clonotype was counted ten times or more. The chain carries TRBV7-7 and TRBJ2-7, with 9 bases that match TRBD2. The J segment lost 5 bases and the V segment lost 5 bases, leaving 7 bases of the junction unmatched. Per the germline V gene, CDR1 is SSHAT and CDR2 is FNYEAQ (reference sequence). This CDR3 is 14 amino acids long. The CDR3 loop reads CASSRSGLADEQYF. CDR3 DNA sequence: TGTGCCAGCAGCAGATCGGGACTAGCTGACGAGCAGTACTTC.

This clonotype has a handful of counts. The gene calls are TRBV6-1 and TRBJ2-1; 8 bases fit TRBD2. This CDR3 is 15 amino acids long. Germline V gene data show CDR1 as MNHNS and CDR2 as SASEGT. Trimming at V came to 5 bases and at J to 8 bases, leaving 11 bases not matched to a gene. The CDR3 here is CASSSGRTRAYEQFF. The CDR3 nucleotides are TGTGCCAGCAGTAGCGGGAGAACGAGGGCCTATGAGCAGTTCTTC.

The table lists this clonotype with many counts. The chain couples TRBV18 to TRBJ2-3, with 8 bases that match TRBD1. The CDR3 has 19 amino acids. Germline CDR1 and CDR2: KGHSH and LQKENI. V gave up 2 bases and J gave up 7 bases; unmatched junction bases: 20. CDR3 sequence reads: CASSPSPGGFGWGLHTQYF. CDR3 in DNA: TGTGCCAGCTCACCATCGCCAGGGGGCTTCGGATGGGGCCTCCATACGCAGTATTTT.

This rearrangement joins TRBV4-2 to TRBJ2-1; 11 nucleotides match TRBD2. CDR1 is LGHNA and CDR2 is YNFKEQ in the germline V gene. This CDR3 has 15 amino acids. V lost 0 bases and J lost 8; bases outside the gene matches: 3. The CDR3 region has the DNA TGTGCCAGCAGCCAAGATGGACTAGCGGGTGATGAGCAGTTCTTC. Amino acid sequence: CASSQDGLAGDEQFF.

The chain joins TRBV21-1 to TRBJ2-3; the table calls TRBD2, which could not be checked here. TRBV21-1 is annotated as a pseudogene. The CDR3 has 17 amino acids. CDR3 amino acids: CASSNPPSGRTADTQYF. CDR3 sequence (DNA): TGTGCCAGCAGTAACCCCCCTAGCGGGAGAACTGCAGATACGCAGTATTTT.

This clonotype showed up many times. The rearrangement uses TRBV5-1 and TRBJ1-1, with D uncertain. Germline V lookup: CDR1 SGHRS, CDR2 YFSETQ. Between the trimmed V and J ends, which lost 2 bases and 1 base, there was a span of 12 bases. This CDR3 is 15 amino acids long. CDR3 nucleotide sequence: TGCGCCAGCAGCTTCGCCAACTTCCCGAACACTGAAGCTTTCTTT. Translation gives CASSFANFPNTEAFF.

This clonotype was recorded at least ten times. This chain uses TRBV5-1 with TRBJ2-5; D gene uncertain. Germline V gives CDR1 SGHRS, CDR2 YFSETQ. Trimming cost V 4 bases and J 5 bases, with 9 bases left between them. The CDR3 totals 12 residues. CDR3 in DNA: TGCGCCAGCAGCGGCGTCTTGGAGACCCAGTACTTC. Translated: CASSGVLETQYF.

This clonotype has more than one count but fewer than ten. V gene TRBV10-3 combines with J gene TRBJ2-1; D is uncertain. Looked up from germline, CDR1 is ENHRY and CDR2 is SYGVKD. This CDR3 has 14 residues. V was clipped by 6 bases and J by 8 bases, with 17 bases between them. CDR3: CAIRGMIGTDEQFF. CDR3 in DNA: TGTGCCATCAGGGGTATGATTGGTACGGATGAGCAGTTCTTC.

The CDR3: CASSQPQGSGNTIYF. The DNA for the CDR3 is TGTGCCAGCAGCCAACCACAAGGCTCTGGAAACACCATATATTTT. The chain combines TRBV4-2 with TRBJ1-3; the D is unclear. Germline CDR1 reads LGHNA; CDR2 reads YNFKEQ. V was trimmed by 2 bases and J by 0 bases, leaving 8 bases between them. CDR3 length: 15 residues.

This clonotype occurred many times. The chain is built from TRBV12-3 or TRBV12-4 and TRBJ2-7; 9 nucleotides align to TRBD1. Trimming removed 5 bases from V and 5 bases from J; junction bases left unmatched: 10. The CDR3 is 15 residues long. The DNA of the CDR3 is TGTGCCAGCAGTCCTTCCGGGACAGGGACCCACGAGCAGTACTTC. Translation: CASSPSGTGTHEQYF.

This clonotype has ten or more counts. J is TRBJ2-5 and V is TRBV2; TRBD2 aligns across 10 bases. J gave up 4 bases and V 5 bases, and 10 bases lay outside the gene matches. The CDR3 runs 16 residues. Germline assignment: CDR1 SNHLY and CDR2 FYNNEI. The CDR3 nucleotides are TGTGCCAGCAGTCCCCTGGAACTAGCGGGAAGAGAGACCCAGTACTTC. Its translation: CASSPLELAGRETQYF.

The sample holds many counts of this clonotype. The V call is TRBV5-1, the J call TRBJ2-7; D may be TRBD2 (5 bases). The CDR3 contains 13 residues. Per germline, CDR1 SGHRS and CDR2 YFSETQ. Trimming shortened V by 5 bases and J by 7 bases, and 16 bases separated the two germline ends. CDR3 region: CASSIASPWEQYF. The CDR3 region has the DNA TGCGCCAGCAGTATAGCGTCCCCTTGGGAGCAGTACTTC.

This clonotype was seen a handful of times. The chain couples TRBV28 to TRBJ2-1, with 11 bases fitting TRBD2. The CDR3 covers 14 residues. Trimming removed 8 bases from V and 4 bases from J; junction bases left unmatched: 4. Germline values: CDR1 MDHEN, CDR2 SYDVKM. The CDR3 sequence: CASQGTSGYNEQFF. In nucleotides, the CDR3 is TGTGCCAGCCAAGGGACTAGCGGTTACAATGAGCAGTTCTTC. Using reference TRBV28 and TRBJ2-1 for the parts outside the CDR3, the full variable domain is DVKVTQSSRYLVKRTGEKVFLECVQDMDHENMFWYRQDPGLGLRLIYFSYDVKMKEKGDIPEGYSVSREKKERFSLILESASTNQTSMYLCASQGTSGYNEQFFGPGTRLTVL.

The table lists this clonotype with a few counts. This chain uses TRBV2 with TRBJ2-7, with 7 bases aligning to TRBD2. The length of the CDR3 is 17 residues. Germline CDR1 SNHLY, CDR2 FYNNEI. After removal of 2 bases from V and 4 bases from J, the junction contained 14 bases not matched to a gene. DNA of the CDR3: TGTGCCAGCAGTGAATTGGTATTGCGGGGGAAAGGGTACGAGCAGTACTTC. This gives the protein CASSELVLRGKGYEQYF.

The V and J genes are TRBV28 and TRBJ2-7; D ambiguous. V lost 4 bases and J 0 bases, leaving 16 bases between the germline ends. CDR1 MDHEN and CDR2 SYDVKM come from the germline V gene. The CDR3 sequence is 16 residues long. This CDR3 reads CASSSLRVLTSYEQYF. CDR3 nucleotides: TGTGCCAGCAGTTCTCTCCGGGTCTTGACCTCCTACGAGCAGTACTTC.

Worth noting for this clonotype: This may arise from a read error, as a much more abundant clone is one base away. The rearrangement joins TRBV20-1 to TRBJ2-3, with D maybe TRBD2 (7 bases). Germline values: CDR1 DFQATT, CDR2 SNEGSKA (reference sequence). This CDR3 has 17 amino acids. The CDR3 spells CCARDTWGGESTDTQYF. The DNA of the CDR3 is TGCTGTGCTAGAGATACTTGGGGGGGCGAAAGCACAGATACGCAGTATTTT.

J is TRBJ1-4 and V is TRBV12-3 or TRBV12-4; 8 nucleotides align to TRBD1. This CDR3 spans 15 amino acids. V dropped 6 bases and J dropped 0; count of bases not matched to a gene: 3. The CDR3 here is CASRTTGATNEKLFF. CDR3 nucleotide sequence: TGTGCCAGCAGGACGACAGGGGCAACTAATGAAAAACTGTTTTTT.

The rearrangement joins TRBV24-1 to TRBJ2-1; 9 bases align to TRBD2. The V segment lost 4 bases and the J segment 1 base; nucleotides outside the gene matches: 4. CDR3 length: 16 residues. Per germline, CDR1 KGHDR and CDR2 SFDVKD. The CDR3 region is CATSDISGSSYNEQFF. The CDR3 DNA reads TGTGCCACCAGTGACATTAGCGGGAGTTCCTACAATGAGCAGTTCTTC.

The chain joins TRBV2 to TRBJ1-5; TRBD1 agrees at 7 bases. This CDR3 has 14 amino acids. The germline CDR1 and CDR2 sequences are SNHLY and FYNNEI. V lost 8 bases and J lost 6; bases outside the gene matches: 10. The CDR3 DNA reads as TGTGCCAGCCACACGACAGGGAGGGGTCAGCCCCAGCATTTT. Translating gives CASHTTGRGQPQHF.